These 9 T cell receptor beta chains originate from one sample sequenced in a study of blood T cells in healthy people across ages. Sample-barcoded 5' priming and a J-beta primer mix drove a second PCR of about 6 to 12 cycles. Via MiXCR, TCRdb re-called the 5' RACE reads, giving one row per CDR3 protein. This repertoire shows hundreds of thousands of distinct CDR3 sequences, over 45% found once; its top ten account for roughly 30%. Sequenced input: blood. These receptors were obtained from a woman aged 55-69 years in good health.

This sequence joins TRBV30 and TRBJ2-5, with 7 bases matching TRBD1. V gave up 0 bases and J gave up 1 base; unmatched junction bases: 8. The CDR3 loop spans 16 amino acids. Per germline, CDR1 GTSNPN and CDR2 SVGIG (reference sequence). The CDR3 sequence is CAWSVLRGRAQETQYF. CDR3 in DNA: TGTGCCTGGAGTGTACTTAGGGGGCGCGCCCAAGAGACCCAGTACTTC.

There are a few counts of this clonotype. The V gene is TRBV20-1, the J gene TRBJ2-3; D may be TRBD2 (6 bases). The germline V and J ends were trimmed by 6 bases and 4 bases, with 20 bases remaining between them. This CDR3 spans 15 amino acids. Germline-derived CDR1 and CDR2 are DFQATT and SNEGSKA (reference sequence). This CDR3 reads CSATPFSGASDTQYF. In DNA form, the CDR3 reads TGCAGTGCCACTCCCTTTAGCGGCGCCTCAGATACGCAGTATTTT.

This clonotype appeared a few times. The V call is TRBV7-2, the J call TRBJ2-5, with TRBD2 identical over 8 bases. After removal of 0 bases from V and 3 bases from J, the junction contained 9 bases not matched to a gene. Germline CDR1 is SGHTA and CDR2 is FQGNSA. This CDR3 spans 17 amino acids. CDR3 sequence reads: CASSLAPLAGRKETQYF. The CDR3 DNA reads TGTGCCAGCAGCTTAGCCCCCTTAGCGGGGAGAAAAGAGACCCAGTACTTC.

This chain uses TRBV27 with TRBJ2-1, with D possibly matching TRBD1 (6 bases). The CDR3 extends over 15 amino acids. Trimming left V 6 bases short and J 8 bases short, with 20 bases between. Per germline, CDR1 MNHEY and CDR2 SMNVEV (reference sequence). CDR3 sequence reads: CASRLRYRELDEQFF. CDR3 in DNA: TGTGCCAGCAGGCTTAGGTACAGGGAATTGGATGAGCAGTTCTTC.

This clonotype was seen more than once but under ten times. The rearrangement links TRBV7-9 to TRBJ2-3; 7 positions agree with TRBD2. The J call is uncertain, as TRBJ2-5 better fits the DNA end. Per the germline V gene, CDR1 is SEHNR and CDR2 is FQNEAQ (reference sequence). This CDR3 is built from 12 residues. The CDR3 nucleotides read TGTGCCAGCAGCCTAGGGAGGGGGACCCAGTACTTC. Translated: CASSLGRGTQYF.

The rearrangement links TRBV7-2 to TRBJ2-5; D unresolved. Germline lookup yields CDR1 SGHTA and CDR2 FQGNSA. Trimming stripped 0 bases from V and 0 bases from J, with 5 bases between. This CDR3 has 14 amino acids. The DNA of the CDR3 is TGTGCCAGCAGCTTAGCGACGGACCAAGAGACCCAGTACTTC. This gives the protein CASSLATDQETQYF.

The chain is built from TRBV10-3 and TRBJ1-1; 8 bases fit TRBD1. The length of the CDR3 is 13 residues. J lost 1 base, V lost 9 bases, and 4 bases had no gene match. Germline values: CDR1 ENHRY, CDR2 SYGVKD. The CDR3 region has the DNA TGTGCCATTTCGACAGGGGCGAACACTGAAGCTTTCTTT. Protein product: CAISTGANTEAFF.

J is TRBJ1-4 and V is TRBV20-1; D remains ambiguous. CDR3 length: 13 residues. Germline CDR1 reads DFQATT; CDR2 reads SNEGSKA (reference sequence). V was cut by 3 bases and J by 8 bases, with 13 bases left in between. The CDR3 is CSARGLWEEKLFF. The CDR3, as DNA: TGCAGTGCTAGGGGCCTGTGGGAAGAAAAACTGTTTTTT.

The chain links TRBV25-1 to TRBJ2-2, with D tentatively TRBD2 (5 bases). V lost 6 bases and J lost 4, with 12 bases in between. The germline V gene encodes CDR1 MGHDK and CDR2 SYGVNS. The CDR3 covers 14 residues. CDR3 bases: TGTGCCAGCAGATACCAACTAGGCACCGGGGAGCTGTTTTTT. This codes for CASRYQLGTGELFF.